The 2 T cell receptor beta chains below were found in one sample sequenced in a study of T cells in Graves' hyperthyroidism and ophthalmopathy. Amplification of TCR beta CDR3 regions used RNA as the template. First-round RT-PCR of the TCR CDR3 relied on the HTBI primer set. TCRdb reprocessed the multiplex PCR reads with MiXCR, giving one entry per CDR3 protein. The data contain under 350,000 distinct CDR3 sequences, about 18% of them singletons. Source material: blood. The receptors derive from a woman aged 55-69 years with Graves' ophthalmopathy.

This clonotype showed up just a few times. The chain recombines TRBV5-6 with TRBJ2-5; TRBD1 matches at 8 bases. V was pared by 2 bases and J by 4 bases, with 4 bases of the junction left unmatched. Per the germline V gene, CDR1 is SGHDT and CDR2 is YYEEEE. The CDR3 loop spans 14 amino acids. CDR3 bases: TGTGCCAGCAGCTTTGGACAGGGAAGAGAGACCCAGTACTTC. Translated: CASSFGQGRETQYF.

This clonotype was seen repeatedly, ten times or more. This rearrangement joins TRBV29-1 to TRBJ1-1; no firm D call. The V and J ends lost 3 bases and 1 base respectively, with 9 bases between them. There are 13 residues in the CDR3. CDR1 SQVTM and CDR2 ANQGSEA come from the germline V gene. The chain's CDR3 is CSVDGRTNTEAFF. The CDR3 nucleotides read TGCAGCGTTGATGGGAGGACGAACACTGAAGCTTTCTTT.